The T cell receptor (beta chain) under discussion was sequenced for a study of cytomegalovirus exposure and HLA in healthy donors. Whole-study context: Researchers found that more than 70% of 398 genotyped donors fell within the Caucasian-associated ancestry cluster.

The study, taken as a whole, reports: An assumption of roughly uniform sequencing depth across donors underlay the presence/absence analyses.

About this clone itself: Its specificity is unknown.

Vbeta (60) and Jbeta (13) primers were used in the PCR. Profiling relied on immunoSEQ multiplex PCR, and the TCRdb table lists in-frame clones only, not all of them. The sample yields about 170,000 clones, roughly 85% seen once. Sequencing input: PBMCs. The clonotype originates from a male donor in good health and CMV-seronegative.

In nucleotides, the CDR3 is TGTGCCAGTAGGGACAGAAATCAGCCCCAGCATTTT. As protein: CASRDRNQPQHF. V gene TRBV2 combines with J gene TRBJ1-5; 7 bases are a match to TRBD1. The junction had 3 bases not matched to a gene; V was cut back by 9 bases and J by 4 bases. This CDR3 spans 12 amino acids. Germline-derived CDR1 and CDR2 are SNHLY and FYNNEI.